The entry below gives a single TCR beta chain sequence along with its context. The record originates from a study of blood T cell repertoires in COVID-19. V gave up 5 bases and J gave up 1 base, with 12 bases separating them. CDR3 size: 15 residues. Germline V CDR1 and CDR2: SGHAT, FQNNGV. Only in-frame clones appear in the TCRdb table, and some are missing; sequencing was by immunoSEQ multiplex PCR. The sample has around 190,000 clones; about four fifths are singletons. What was sequenced was peripheral blood. The sequence was obtained from a woman aged 40 to 50 with COVID-19, enrolled during active disease. V and J are TRBV11-2 and TRBJ2-1, with D possibly TRBD2 on 6 matching bases. The CDR3 nucleotides are TGTGCCAGCAGCCCCGGGACTCATTCCTACAATGAGCAGTTCTTC. It translates to CASSPGTHSYNEQFF.